One TCR beta chain is described in this entry. The antigen remains unidentified. A library of TCRbeta sequences, prepared with unique molecular identifiers, was generated. MiXCR, run by TCRdb on the PCR reads, gives a single entry per CDR3 protein. The sample shows 8,000 to 9,500 distinct CDR3 sequences, roughly 15% of them seen only once. The data belong to a study of T-cell reconstitution after alpha-beta-depleted transplantation in children. Study-wide results and limits: From surviving recipient T cells and thymic progenitors came the high day-60 TCRbeta diversity observed in some patients.

Sample: PBMCs, mostly from graft donor cells, taken 60 days after TCRalphabeta/CD19-depleted stem cell transplant. This TCR came from a girl less than two years old who had a stem cell transplant for combined immunodeficiency, so the T cells may come from the graft donor.

CDR3 loop: CASSQLAGPNSYNEQFF. CDR3 DNA: TGTGCCAGCAGCCAACTAGCGGGACCCAACTCCTACAATGAGCAGTTCTTC. V gene TRBV3-1 combines with J gene TRBJ2-1, with 9 bases lining up with TRBD2. The V gene's germline CDR1 is LGHDT and CDR2 YNNKEL (reference sequence). Trimming at V came to 2 bases and at J to 0 bases, leaving 5 bases not matched to a gene. The CDR3 is 17 residues long.